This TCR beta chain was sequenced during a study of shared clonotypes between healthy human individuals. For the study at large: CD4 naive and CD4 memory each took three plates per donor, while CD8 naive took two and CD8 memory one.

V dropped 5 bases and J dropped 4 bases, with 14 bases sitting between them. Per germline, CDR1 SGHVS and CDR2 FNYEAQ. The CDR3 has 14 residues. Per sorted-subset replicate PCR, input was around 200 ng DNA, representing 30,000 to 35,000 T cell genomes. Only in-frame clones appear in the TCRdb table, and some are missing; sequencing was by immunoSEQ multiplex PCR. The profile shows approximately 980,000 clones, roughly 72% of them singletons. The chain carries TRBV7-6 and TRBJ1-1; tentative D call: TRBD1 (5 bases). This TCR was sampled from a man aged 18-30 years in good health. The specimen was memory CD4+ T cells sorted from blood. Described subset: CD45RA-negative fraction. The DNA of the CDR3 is TGTGCCAGCAGCAGCGACAGAGATAGCACTGAAGCTTTCTTT. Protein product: CASSSDRDSTEAFF.